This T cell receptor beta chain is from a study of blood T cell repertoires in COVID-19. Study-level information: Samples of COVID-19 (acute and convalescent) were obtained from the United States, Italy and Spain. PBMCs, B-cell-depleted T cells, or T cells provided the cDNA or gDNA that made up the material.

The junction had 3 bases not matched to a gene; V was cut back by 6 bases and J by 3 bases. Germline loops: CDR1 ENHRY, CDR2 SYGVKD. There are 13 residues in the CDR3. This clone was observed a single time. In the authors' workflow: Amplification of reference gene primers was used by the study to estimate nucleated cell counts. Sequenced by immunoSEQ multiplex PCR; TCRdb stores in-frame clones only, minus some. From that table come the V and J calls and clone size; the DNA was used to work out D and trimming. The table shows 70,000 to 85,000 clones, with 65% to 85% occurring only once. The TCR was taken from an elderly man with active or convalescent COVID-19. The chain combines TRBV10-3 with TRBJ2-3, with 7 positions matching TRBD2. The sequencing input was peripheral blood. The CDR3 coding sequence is TGTGCCATCAGCCAAGCGGGGACAGATACGCAGTATTTT. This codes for CAISQAGTDTQYF.